This paragraph reports one T cell receptor (beta chain). This sample was taken from a study of OX40 agonist ivuxolimab in advanced cancers. Only in-frame clones appear in the TCRdb table, and some are missing; sequencing was by immunoSEQ multiplex PCR. The top ten hold 33% of the sample, which has roughly 20,000 clones, about 70% seen once. No patient had autoimmune disease or received systemic immunosuppression. Blood sampling took place at baseline, cycle 4 day 1, and cycle 7 day 1. Source: CD4+ or CD8+ T cells sorted from blood, taken in a trial of the OX40 agonist ivuxolimab. This TCR derives from an adult with an advanced solid tumor such as melanoma, head and neck, liver or kidney cancer.

In DNA form, the CDR3 reads TGTGCCAGCAGCATTTCTTGGTGGCCAGACTTCCCTCGTATTAACACCGGGGAGCTGTTTTTT. Amino acid sequence: CASSISWWPDFPRINTGELFF. The chain joins TRBV21-1 to TRBJ2-2; the D call in the table, TRBD2, was not verified against the DNA. TRBV21-1 is a known pseudogene. This CDR3 spans 21 amino acids.